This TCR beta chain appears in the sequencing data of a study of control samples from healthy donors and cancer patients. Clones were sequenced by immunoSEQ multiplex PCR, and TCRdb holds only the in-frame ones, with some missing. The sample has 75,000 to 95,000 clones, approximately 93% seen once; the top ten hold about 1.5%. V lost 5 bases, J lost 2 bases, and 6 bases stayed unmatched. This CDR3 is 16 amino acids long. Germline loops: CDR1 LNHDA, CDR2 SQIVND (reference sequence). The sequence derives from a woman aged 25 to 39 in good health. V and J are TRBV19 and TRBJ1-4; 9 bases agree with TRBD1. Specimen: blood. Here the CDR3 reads CASSLQGAQTNEKLFF. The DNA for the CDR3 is TGTGCCAGTAGTCTACAGGGGGCGCAGACTAATGAAAAACTGTTTTTT.